These 26 T cell receptor beta chains were sequenced from one sample in a study of blood T cells in healthy people across ages. It was with a sample-barcoded 5' primer and a J-beta primer mix that a second PCR of roughly 6 to 11 cycles was run. TCRdb reprocessed the 5' RACE reads via MiXCR and lists one record per CDR3 protein. The data contain 1.8 million or so distinct CDR3 sequences, about 39% of them singletons. The source material was blood. The receptor source for this set is a human donor in good health.

The CDR3 DNA reads TGTGCCAGCAGTTACTACGCCGGGACTCACAGCACAGATACGCAGTATTTT. Protein product: CASSYYAGTHSTDTQYF. The V and J genes are TRBV6-6 and TRBJ2-3, with TRBD2 as a possible D gene (6 bases). This CDR3 spans 17 amino acids. The V gene's germline CDR1 is MNHNY and CDR2 SVGAGI (reference sequence). V was cut by 1 base and J by 0 bases, with 14 bases left in between.

V and J are TRBV9 and TRBJ2-1; 13 bases are shared with TRBD2. Trimming removed 5 bases from V and 7 bases from J; junction bases left unmatched: 3. This CDR3 has 14 amino acids. Germline CDR1 is SGDLS and CDR2 is YYNGEE. The CDR3 DNA is TGTGCCAGCAGGGGGACTAGCGGGGAAAATGAGCAGTTCTTC. Its protein product is CASRGTSGENEQFF.

The V call is TRBV6-2 or TRBV6-3, the J call TRBJ1-2; unclear D gene. The CDR3 consists of 13 residues. The germline CDR1 and CDR2 sequences are MNHEY and SVGEGT. V shed 6 bases and J shed 7 bases, with 15 bases lying between them. CDR3 amino acids: CASRLYGPGGYTF. CDR3 nucleotide sequence: TGTGCCAGCAGACTATACGGGCCGGGTGGCTACACCTTC.

The CDR3 nucleotides read TGCAGTGCTCCCTCGAGACTAGTGGGAACAAATGAGCAGTTCTTC. It translates to CSAPSRLVGTNEQFF. This rearrangement joins TRBV20-1 to TRBJ2-1, with D perhaps matching TRBD2 (6 bases). The CDR3 is made up of 15 amino acids. Looked up from germline, CDR1 is DFQATT and CDR2 is SNEGSKA (reference sequence). V was clipped by 5 bases and J by 7 bases, with 21 bases between them.

This chain joins TRBV7-8 and TRBJ2-1; a weak D match, TRBD2 (7 bases). Looked up from germline, CDR1 is SGHVS and CDR2 is FQNEAQ. V was cut by 8 bases and J by 4 bases, with 21 bases left in between. CDR3 length: 16 residues. The CDR3: CASGPRGGDPYNEQFF. In DNA, the CDR3 is TGTGCCAGCGGGCCGAGGGGGGGGGACCCATACAATGAGCAGTTCTTC.

This clonotype showed up just a few times. The genes are TRBV12-3 or TRBV12-4 and TRBJ2-5; D gene unclear. V was cut by 7 bases and J by 5 bases, with 20 bases left in between. The CDR3 totals 15 residues. Here the CDR3 reads CASTATTLRRETQYF. The CDR3 region has the DNA TGTGCCAGCACCGCTACCACGCTAAGACGGGAGACCCAGTACTTC.

This chain joins TRBV25-1 and TRBJ2-3; 13 bases match TRBD2. The CDR3 loop spans 18 amino acids. V lost 0 bases to trimming and J lost 1 base; unmatched junction nucleotides: 4. Germline CDR1 reads MGHDK; CDR2 reads SYGVNS. Here the CDR3 reads CASSEYFGLAGGTDTQYF. CDR3 nucleotides: TGTGCCAGCAGTGAATATTTCGGACTAGCGGGGGGCACAGATACGCAGTATTTT.

This clonotype was recorded a few times. The chain couples TRBV28 to TRBJ2-2; D remains ambiguous. The CDR3 has 12 residues. CDR1 and CDR2 from the germline V gene are MDHEN and SYDVKM. V shed 9 bases and J shed 7 bases, with 12 bases lying between them. CDR3 DNA: TGTGCCAGTTCCCTGGGGAACGGGGAGCTGTTTTTT. This encodes CASSLGNGELFF.

This clonotype has only a few counts. CDR3 in DNA: TGTGCCAGCAGCTGGGGGACCAAAATCGACTACAATGAGCAGTTCTTC. Protein sequence: CASSWGTKIDYNEQFF. The chain employs TRBV7-2 and TRBJ2-1, with D perhaps TRBD1 or TRBD2 (5 bases each). V lost 4 bases, J lost 3 bases, and 16 bases lay in between. Per the germline V gene, CDR1 is SGHTA and CDR2 is FQGNSA. The CDR3 contains 16 residues.

This clonotype appeared a few times. The rearrangement links TRBV9 to TRBJ1-4; tentatively, D is TRBD1 (5 bases). This CDR3 is 15 amino acids long. Between the trimmed V and J ends, which lost 3 bases and 3 bases, there was a span of 12 bases. CDR1 SGDLS and CDR2 YYNGEE come from the germline V gene. The CDR3 bases are TGTGCCAGCAGCGCCTCAGGGTTCCCTAATGAAAAACTGTTTTTT. Protein product: CASSASGFPNEKLFF.

The J gene is TRBJ2-3, the V gene TRBV24-1; 9 bases are shared with TRBD2. The J segment lost 1 base and the V segment lost 3 bases, leaving 1 base of the junction unmatched. The germline CDR1 and CDR2 sequences are KGHDR and SFDVKD. There are 15 residues in the CDR3. CDR3 in amino acids: CATSDRTSGTDTQYF. The CDR3 DNA is TGTGCCACCAGTGATCGGACTAGCGGCACAGATACGCAGTATTTT.

This clonotype was seen only a few times. This chain uses TRBV5-6 with TRBJ2-1; either TRBD1 or TRBD2 may supply D (5 bases each). Trimming took 7 bases from V and 4 from J, leaving 18 bases between them. The CDR3 has 15 amino acids. CDR1 SGHDT and CDR2 YYEEEE come from the germline V gene. The CDR3 nucleotides are TGTGCCAGCTGGGGTCCCGGGGCTCTTTACAATGAGCAGTTCTTC. It translates to CASWGPGALYNEQFF. The full variable domain, rest sourced from reference TRBV5-6 and TRBJ2-1, is DAGVTQSPTHLIKTRGQQVTLRCSPKSGHDTVSWYQQALGQGPQFIFQYYEEEERQRGNFPDRFSGHQFPNYSSELNVNALLLGDSALYLCASWGPGALYNEQFFGPGTRLTVL.

This rearrangement joins TRBV5-1 to TRBJ2-1; the match to TRBD2 covers 13 bases. The CDR3 has 18 amino acids. The V gene's germline CDR1 is SGHRS and CDR2 YFSETQ. V lost 0 bases, J lost 0 bases, and 3 bases stayed unmatched. CDR3 sequence: CASSLEGLAGSSYNEQFF. The CDR3, as DNA: TGCGCCAGCAGCTTGGAGGGACTAGCGGGGAGCTCCTACAATGAGCAGTTCTTC.

The chain carries TRBV18 and TRBJ1-1; TRBD1 is a possible D gene (6 bases). This CDR3 is built from 12 residues. CDR1 and CDR2 (germline): KGHSH, LQKENI. V was cut by 3 bases and J by 6 bases, with 8 bases left in between. CDR3 loop: CASSPSGAEAFF. The CDR3 DNA reads TGTGCCAGCTCACCCTCAGGGGCTGAAGCTTTCTTT.

The genes are TRBV7-3 and TRBJ1-1; no reliable D call. The V gene's germline CDR1 is SGHTA and CDR2 FQGTGA. The V gene lost 5 bases and the J gene lost 1 base, with 14 bases spanning the gap. There are 15 residues in the CDR3. The CDR3 sequence is CASSLQGNRNTEAFF. The CDR3 nucleotides read TGTGCCAGCAGCCTACAAGGAAATAGGAACACTGAAGCTTTCTTT.

The rearrangement links TRBV5-1 to TRBJ2-1, with D maybe TRBD2 (5 bases). The CDR3 has 15 amino acids. CDR1 SGHRS and CDR2 YFSETQ come from the germline V gene. The V end was cut by 0 bases, the J end by 4 bases, with 11 bases between. Written as DNA, the CDR3 is TGCGCCAGCAGCTTGGACAGAGCGGATTACAATGAGCAGTTCTTC. It translates to CASSLDRADYNEQFF.

The chain joins TRBV27 to TRBJ2-7, with a possible D match to TRBD1 (6 bases). This CDR3 has 16 residues. The V gene lost 2 bases and the J gene lost 3 bases, with 17 bases spanning the gap. The germline V gene has CDR1 MNHEY and CDR2 SMNVEV (reference sequence). The CDR3 DNA sequence: TGTGCCAGCAGTTTAATCGGGCAGGGGTCGATCTACGAGCAGTACTTC. This translates into CASSLIGQGSIYEQYF.

This clonotype was recorded a few times. V gene TRBV4-2 combines with J gene TRBJ2-3; D might be TRBD1 or TRBD2, each matching 5 bases. The V end was cut by 1 base, the J end by 1 base, with 12 bases between. Per the germline V gene, CDR1 is LGHNA and CDR2 is YNFKEQ. There are 16 residues in the CDR3. CDR3: CASSQALGVGTDTQYF. CDR3 nucleotide sequence: TGTGCCAGCAGCCAAGCGCTGGGGGTGGGCACAGATACGCAGTATTTT.

In this sample, this clonotype turned up a few times. The chain has TRBV4-1 and TRBJ2-5; TRBD1 or TRBD2 may be the D gene (5 bases each). The better agreement between TRBJ2-7 and the DNA end casts doubt on the J call. The germline gives CDR1 MGHRA, CDR2 YSYEKL. This CDR3 has 17 amino acids. In DNA form, the CDR3 reads TGCGCCAGCAGCCAAGGCGAACGATCCGCTGGGGGCTACGAGCAGTACTTC. Translation: CASSQGERSAGGYEQYF.

The CDR3 region is CSVDRGGEKLFF. The CDR3, as DNA: TGCAGCGTTGACAGGGGAGGTGAAAAACTGTTTTTT. This chain links TRBV29-1 with TRBJ1-4; D might be TRBD1 (6 bases). The CDR3 is made up of 12 amino acids. Germline V gene lookup returns CDR1 SQVTM and CDR2 ANQGSEA. Trimming left V 3 bases short and J 7 bases short, with 9 bases between.

The chain carries TRBV29-1 and TRBJ2-1; 8 bases fit TRBD1. CDR3 length equals 13 residues. V shed 3 bases, J shed 8 bases, and the junction held 6 bases outside the gene matches. The germline CDR1 and CDR2 sequences are SQVTM and ANQGSEA. The CDR3: CSVDVTGADEQFF. CDR3 coding DNA: TGCAGCGTTGATGTGACAGGGGCGGATGAGCAGTTCTTC.

This clonotype was found a few times. The gene calls are TRBV4-3 and TRBJ1-2; tentative D call: TRBD1 (5 bases). In germline, CDR1 is LGHNA, CDR2 YSLEER. CDR3 length: 15 amino acids. V was cut by 2 bases and J by 4 bases, with 14 bases left in between. CDR3 nucleotides: TGCGCCAGCAGCCAAACAGGATTAGGGAGCTATGGCTACACCTTC. Protein: CASSQTGLGSYGYTF.

This chain connects TRBV6-2 or TRBV6-3 to TRBJ1-1, with unresolved D. V lost 6 bases and J 5 bases, leaving 19 bases between the germline ends. CDR1 is MNHEY and CDR2 is SVGEGT in the germline V gene. The CDR3 length is 15 residues. CDR3 loop: CASSPGEGMWTEAFF. The CDR3, as DNA: TGTGCCAGCAGCCCCGGCGAGGGAATGTGGACTGAAGCTTTCTTT.

CDR3 sequence: CASSQEALAAFYNEQFF. The CDR3, as DNA: TGCGCCAGCAGCCAAGAAGCCCTAGCGGCTTTCTACAATGAGCAGTTCTTC. This chain links TRBV4-3 with TRBJ2-1, with TRBD2 matching 7 bases. Germline assignment: CDR1 LGHNA and CDR2 YSLEER. With 0 bases clipped from V and 3 bases from J, the junction kept 8 bases outside the gene matches. The CDR3 loop spans 17 amino acids.

This clonotype turned up a few times. The V call is TRBV7-2, the J call TRBJ2-1, with D possibly called TRBD1 or TRBD2 (5 bases each). V was cut by 5 bases and J by 3 bases, with 14 bases left in between. Germline V gene sequence: CDR1 SGHTA, CDR2 FQGNSA. The CDR3 covers 15 residues. CDR3 nucleotide sequence: TGTGCCAGCAGCCTACGGGACGGGCACTACAATGAGCAGTTCTTC. Encoded protein: CASSLRDGHYNEQFF.

This clonotype appeared once. A read error may produce the germline difference seen at one junction end. The gene calls are TRBV29-1 and TRBJ1-3; no definite D call. This CDR3 comprises 13 residues. Germline CDR1 is SQVTM and CDR2 is ANQGSEA. DNA for the CDR3: TGCAGCGTTGGGGAGCTCACTGGAGACACCATATATTTT. As protein: CSVGELTGDTIYF.